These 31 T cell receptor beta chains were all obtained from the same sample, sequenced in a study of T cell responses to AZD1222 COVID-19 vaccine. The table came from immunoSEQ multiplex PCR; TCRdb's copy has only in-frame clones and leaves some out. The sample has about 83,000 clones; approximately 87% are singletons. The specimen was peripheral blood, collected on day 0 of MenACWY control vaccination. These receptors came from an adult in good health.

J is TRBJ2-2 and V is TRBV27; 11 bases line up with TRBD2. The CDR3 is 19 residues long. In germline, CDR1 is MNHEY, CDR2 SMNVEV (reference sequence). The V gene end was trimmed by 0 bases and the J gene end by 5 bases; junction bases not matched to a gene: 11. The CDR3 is CASSLSMMPSGRRTGELFF. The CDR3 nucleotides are TGTGCCAGCAGTTTATCGATGATGCCTAGCGGGAGGAGGACCGGGGAGCTGTTTTTT.

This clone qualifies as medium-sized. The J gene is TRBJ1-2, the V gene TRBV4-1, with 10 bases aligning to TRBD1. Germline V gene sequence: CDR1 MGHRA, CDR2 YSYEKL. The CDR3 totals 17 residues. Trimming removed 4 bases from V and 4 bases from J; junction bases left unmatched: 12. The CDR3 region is CASSPRGGTGDPYGYTF. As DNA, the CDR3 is TGCGCCAGCAGCCCACGGGGCGGGACAGGGGACCCCTATGGCTACACCTTC.

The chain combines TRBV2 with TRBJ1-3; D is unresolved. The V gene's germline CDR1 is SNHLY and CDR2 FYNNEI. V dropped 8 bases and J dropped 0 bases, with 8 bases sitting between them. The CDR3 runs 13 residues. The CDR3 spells CASSRNSGNTIYF. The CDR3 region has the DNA TGTGCCAGCTCTAGGAACTCTGGAAACACCATATATTTT.

CDR3: CASSPGGVDYGYTF. In DNA, the CDR3 is TGTGCCAGCAGCCCCGGGGGAGTAGATTATGGCTACACCTTC. The chain links TRBV9 to TRBJ1-2; tentatively, D is TRBD1 (5 bases). Germline V gene sequence: CDR1 SGDLS, CDR2 YYNGEE. The CDR3 contains 14 residues. V was clipped by 4 bases and J by 5 bases, with 15 bases between them. The full variable domain, completed using reference TRBV9 and TRBJ1-2, is DSGVTQTPKHLITATGQRVTLRCSPRSGDLSVYWYQQSLDQGLQFLIQYYNGEERAKGNILERFSAQQFPDLHSELNLSSLELGDSALYFCASSPGGVDYGYTFGSGTRLTVV.

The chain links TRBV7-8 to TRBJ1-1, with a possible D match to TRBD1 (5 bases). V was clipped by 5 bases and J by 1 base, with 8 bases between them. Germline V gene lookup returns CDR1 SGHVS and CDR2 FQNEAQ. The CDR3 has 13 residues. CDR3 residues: CASSPGRNTEAFF. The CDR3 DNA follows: TGTGCCAGCAGCCCGGGACGGAACACTGAAGCTTTCTTT.

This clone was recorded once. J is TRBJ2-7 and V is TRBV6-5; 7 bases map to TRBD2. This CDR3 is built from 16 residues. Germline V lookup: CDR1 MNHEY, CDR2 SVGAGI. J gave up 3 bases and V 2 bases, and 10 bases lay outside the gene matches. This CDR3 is CASSYAPPGLNYEQYF. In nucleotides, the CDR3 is TGTGCCAGCAGTTACGCCCCACCGGGACTAAACTACGAGCAGTACTTC.

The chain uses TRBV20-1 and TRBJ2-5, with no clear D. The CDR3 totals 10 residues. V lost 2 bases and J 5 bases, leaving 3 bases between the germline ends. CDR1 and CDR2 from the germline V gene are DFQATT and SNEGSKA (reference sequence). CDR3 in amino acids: CSARSETQYF. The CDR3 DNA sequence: TGCAGTGCTAGATCGGAGACCCAGTACTTC.

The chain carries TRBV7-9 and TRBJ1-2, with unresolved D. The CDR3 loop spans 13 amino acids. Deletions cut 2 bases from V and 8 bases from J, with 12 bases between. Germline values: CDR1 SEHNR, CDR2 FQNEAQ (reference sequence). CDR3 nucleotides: TGTGCCAGCAGCTTACTGGACGTTATCGGCTACACCTTC. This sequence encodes CASSLLDVIGYTF. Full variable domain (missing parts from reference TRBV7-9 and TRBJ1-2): DTGVSQNPRHKITKRGQNVTFRCDPISEHNRLYWYRQTLGQGPEFLTYFQNEAQLEKSRLLSDRFSAERPKGSFSTLEIQRTEQGDSAMYLCASSLLDVIGYTFGSGTRLTVV.

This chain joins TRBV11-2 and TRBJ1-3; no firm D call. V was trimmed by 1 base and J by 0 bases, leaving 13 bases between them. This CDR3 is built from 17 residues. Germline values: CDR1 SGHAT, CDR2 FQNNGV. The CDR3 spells CASSLASGISSGNTIYF. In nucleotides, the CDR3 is TGTGCCAGCAGCTTAGCGTCGGGTATCTCCTCTGGAAACACCATATATTTT.

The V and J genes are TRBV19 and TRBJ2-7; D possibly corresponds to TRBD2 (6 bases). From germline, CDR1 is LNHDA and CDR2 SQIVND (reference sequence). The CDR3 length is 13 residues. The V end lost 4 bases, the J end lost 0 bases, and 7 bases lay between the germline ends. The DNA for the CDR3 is TGTGCCAGTAGTACGGGACTCTCCTACGAGCAGTACTTC. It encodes CASSTGLSYEQYF.

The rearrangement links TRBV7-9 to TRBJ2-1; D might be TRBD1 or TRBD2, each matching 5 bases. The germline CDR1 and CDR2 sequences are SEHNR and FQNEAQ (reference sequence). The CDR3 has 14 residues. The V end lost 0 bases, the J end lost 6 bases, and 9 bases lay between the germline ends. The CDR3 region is CASSLAERGNEQFF. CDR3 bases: TGTGCCAGCAGCTTAGCGGAGAGGGGCAATGAGCAGTTCTTC.

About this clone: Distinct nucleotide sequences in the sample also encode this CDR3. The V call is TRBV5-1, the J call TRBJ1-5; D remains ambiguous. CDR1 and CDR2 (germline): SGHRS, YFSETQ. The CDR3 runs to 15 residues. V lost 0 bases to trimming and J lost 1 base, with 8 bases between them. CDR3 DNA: TGCGCCAGCAGCTTGGAGGGATACAGCAATCAGCCCCAGCATTTT. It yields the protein CASSLEGYSNQPQHF.

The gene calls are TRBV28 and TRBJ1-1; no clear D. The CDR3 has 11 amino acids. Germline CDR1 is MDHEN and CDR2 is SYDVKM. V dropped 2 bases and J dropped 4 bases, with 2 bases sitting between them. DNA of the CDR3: TGTGCCAGCAGTTTAAGCACTGAAGCTTTCTTT. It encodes CASSLSTEAFF. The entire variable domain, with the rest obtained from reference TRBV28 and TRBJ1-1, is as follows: DVKVTQSSRYLVKRTGEKVFLECVQDMDHENMFWYRQDPGLGLRLIYFSYDVKMKEKGDIPEGYSVSREKKERFSLILESASTNQTSMYLCASSLSTEAFFGQGTRLTVV.

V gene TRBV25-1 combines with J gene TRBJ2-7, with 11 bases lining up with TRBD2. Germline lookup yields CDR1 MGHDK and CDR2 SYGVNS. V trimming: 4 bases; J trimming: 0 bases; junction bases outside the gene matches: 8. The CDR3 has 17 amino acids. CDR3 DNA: TGTGCCAGCAGTGCGCCCGGGACTAGCGGACTCTCCTACGAGCAGTACTTC. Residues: CASSAPGTSGLSYEQYF.

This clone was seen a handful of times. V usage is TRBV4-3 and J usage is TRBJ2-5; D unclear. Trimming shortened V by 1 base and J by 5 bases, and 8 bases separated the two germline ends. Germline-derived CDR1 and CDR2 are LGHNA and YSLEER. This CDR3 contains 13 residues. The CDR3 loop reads CASSQVSGETQYF. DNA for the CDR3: TGCGCCAGCAGCCAAGTGTCCGGGGAGACCCAGTACTTC.

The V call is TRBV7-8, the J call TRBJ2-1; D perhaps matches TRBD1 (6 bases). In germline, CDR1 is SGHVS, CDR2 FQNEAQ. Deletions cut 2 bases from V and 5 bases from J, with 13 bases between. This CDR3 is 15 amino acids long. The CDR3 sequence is CASSLRTGFNNEQFF. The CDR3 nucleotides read TGTGCCAGCAGCTTAAGAACAGGGTTCAACAATGAGCAGTTCTTC.

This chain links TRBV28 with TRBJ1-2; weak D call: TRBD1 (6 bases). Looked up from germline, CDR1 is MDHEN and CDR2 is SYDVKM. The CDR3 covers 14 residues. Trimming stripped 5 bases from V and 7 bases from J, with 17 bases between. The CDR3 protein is CASSPSAGVGGYTF. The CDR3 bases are TGTGCCAGCAGTCCTTCTGCAGGGGTGGGTGGCTACACCTTC.

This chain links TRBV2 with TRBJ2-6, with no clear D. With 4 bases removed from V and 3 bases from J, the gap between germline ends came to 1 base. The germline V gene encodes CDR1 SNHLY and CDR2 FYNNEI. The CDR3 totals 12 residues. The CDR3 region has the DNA TGTGCCAGCAGTGTTGGGGCCAACGTCCTGACTTTC. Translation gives CASSVGANVLTF. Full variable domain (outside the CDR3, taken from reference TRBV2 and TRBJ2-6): EPEVTQTPSHQVTQMGQEVILRCVPISNHLYFYWYRQILGQKVEFLVSFYNNEISEKSEIFDDQFSVERPDGSNFTLKIRSTKLEDSAMYFCASSVGANVLTFGAGSRLTVL.

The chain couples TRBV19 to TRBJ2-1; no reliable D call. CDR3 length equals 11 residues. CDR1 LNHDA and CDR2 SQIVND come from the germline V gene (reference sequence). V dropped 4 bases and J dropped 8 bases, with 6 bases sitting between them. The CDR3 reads CASSRLHEQFF. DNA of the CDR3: TGTGCCAGTAGTAGACTGCATGAGCAGTTCTTC.

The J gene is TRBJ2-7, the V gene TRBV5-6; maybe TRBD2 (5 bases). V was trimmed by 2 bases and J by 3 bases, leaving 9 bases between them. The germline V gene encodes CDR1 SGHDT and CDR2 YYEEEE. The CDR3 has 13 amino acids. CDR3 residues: CASSLSSRYEQYF. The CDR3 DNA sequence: TGTGCCAGCAGCTTATCTAGCCGCTACGAGCAGTACTTC.

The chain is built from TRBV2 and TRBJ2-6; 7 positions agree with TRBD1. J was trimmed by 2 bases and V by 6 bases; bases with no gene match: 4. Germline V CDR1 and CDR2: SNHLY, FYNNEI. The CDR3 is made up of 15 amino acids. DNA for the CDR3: TGTGCCAGCAGCATCGACAGGGCTGGGGCCAACGTCCTGACTTTC. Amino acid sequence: CASSIDRAGANVLTF.

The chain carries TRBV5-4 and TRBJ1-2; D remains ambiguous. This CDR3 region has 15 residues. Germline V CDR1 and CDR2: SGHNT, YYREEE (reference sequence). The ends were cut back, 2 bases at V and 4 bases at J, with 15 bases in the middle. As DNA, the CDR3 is TGTGCCAGCAGCTTTAAGGGAGTTTGGACCTATGGCTACACCTTC. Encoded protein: CASSFKGVWTYGYTF.

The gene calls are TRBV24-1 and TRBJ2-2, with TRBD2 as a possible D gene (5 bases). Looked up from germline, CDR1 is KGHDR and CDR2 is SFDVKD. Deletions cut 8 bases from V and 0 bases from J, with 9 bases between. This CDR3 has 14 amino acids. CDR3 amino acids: CATMDWTNTGELFF. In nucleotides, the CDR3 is TGTGCCACCATGGACTGGACGAACACCGGGGAGCTGTTTTTT.

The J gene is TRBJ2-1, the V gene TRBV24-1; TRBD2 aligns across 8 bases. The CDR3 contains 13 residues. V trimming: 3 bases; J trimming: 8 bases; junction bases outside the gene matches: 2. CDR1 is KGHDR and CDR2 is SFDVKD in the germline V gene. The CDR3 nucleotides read TGTGCCACCAGTGATATCGGGGGGGATGAGCAGTTCTTC. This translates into CATSDIGGDEQFF.

The DNA for the CDR3 is TGTGCCAGTAGTGCCCGACAGGTCTCCTACGAGCAGTACTTC. Its protein product is CASSARQVSYEQYF. The chain combines TRBV19 with TRBJ2-7; tentatively, D is TRBD1 (6 bases). CDR1 is LNHDA and CDR2 is SQIVND in the germline V gene (reference sequence). The germline V and J ends were trimmed by 5 bases and 0 bases, with 11 bases remaining between them. This CDR3 is 14 amino acids long.

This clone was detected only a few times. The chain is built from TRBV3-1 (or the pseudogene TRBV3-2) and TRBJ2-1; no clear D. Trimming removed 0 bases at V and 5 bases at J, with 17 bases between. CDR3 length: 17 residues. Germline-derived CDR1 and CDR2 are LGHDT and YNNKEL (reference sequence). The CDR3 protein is CASSQDRRWISHNEQFF. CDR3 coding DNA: TGTGCCAGCAGCCAAGATCGGCGTTGGATTTCCCACAATGAGCAGTTCTTC.

The CDR3 DNA sequence: TGTGCCACCAGCACGCCCCAGGGACTGACCTACAATGAGCAGTTCTTC. Translating it yields CATSTPQGLTYNEQFF. The rearrangement uses TRBV15 and TRBJ2-1; weak D call: TRBD2 (6 bases). Germline lookup yields CDR1 LNHNV and CDR2 YYDKDF (reference sequence). Trimming took off 4 bases at V and 2 bases at J, with 15 bases between the two ends. This CDR3 region has 16 residues.

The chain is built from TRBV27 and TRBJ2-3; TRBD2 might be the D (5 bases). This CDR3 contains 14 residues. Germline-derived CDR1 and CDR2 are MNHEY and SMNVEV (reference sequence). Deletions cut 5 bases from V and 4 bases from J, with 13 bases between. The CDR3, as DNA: TGTGCCAGCAGTAACGGGATTCGGGCAGATACGCAGTATTTT. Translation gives CASSNGIRADTQYF.

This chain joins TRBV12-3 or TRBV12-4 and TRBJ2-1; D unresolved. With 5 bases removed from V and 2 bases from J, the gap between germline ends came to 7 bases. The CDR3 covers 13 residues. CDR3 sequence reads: CASSIIPYNEQFF. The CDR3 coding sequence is TGTGCCAGCAGTATAATCCCCTACAATGAGCAGTTCTTC.

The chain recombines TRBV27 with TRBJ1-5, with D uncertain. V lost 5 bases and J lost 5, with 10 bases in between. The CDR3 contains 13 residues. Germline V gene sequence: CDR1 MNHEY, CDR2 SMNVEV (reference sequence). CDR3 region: CASSPGPYQPQHF. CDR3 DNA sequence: TGTGCCAGCAGTCCAGGACCTTATCAGCCCCAGCATTTT.

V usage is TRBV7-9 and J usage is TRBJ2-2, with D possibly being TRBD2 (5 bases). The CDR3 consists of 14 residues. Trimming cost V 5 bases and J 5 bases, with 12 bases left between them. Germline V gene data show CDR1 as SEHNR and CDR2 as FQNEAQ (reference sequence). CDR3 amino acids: CASSLGSLTGELFF. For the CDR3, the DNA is TGTGCCAGCAGCCTAGGGAGTTTGACCGGGGAGCTGTTTTTT. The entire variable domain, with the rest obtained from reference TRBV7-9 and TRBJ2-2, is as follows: DTGVSQNPRHKITKRGQNVTFRCDPISEHNRLYWYRQTLGQGPEFLTYFQNEAQLEKSRLLSDRFSAERPKGSFSTLEIQRTEQGDSAMYLCASSLGSLTGELFFGEGSRLTVL.